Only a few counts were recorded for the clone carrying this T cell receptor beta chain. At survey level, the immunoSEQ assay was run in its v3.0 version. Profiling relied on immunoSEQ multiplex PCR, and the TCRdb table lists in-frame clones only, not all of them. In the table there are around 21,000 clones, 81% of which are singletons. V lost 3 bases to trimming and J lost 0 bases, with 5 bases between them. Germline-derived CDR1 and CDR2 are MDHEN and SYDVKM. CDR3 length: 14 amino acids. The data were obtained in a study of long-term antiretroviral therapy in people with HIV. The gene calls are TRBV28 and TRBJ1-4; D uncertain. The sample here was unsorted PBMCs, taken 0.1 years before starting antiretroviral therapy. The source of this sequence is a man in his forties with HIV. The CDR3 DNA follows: TGTGCCAGCAGTTTGGTTACAACTAATGAAAAACTGTTTTTT. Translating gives CASSLVTTNEKLFF. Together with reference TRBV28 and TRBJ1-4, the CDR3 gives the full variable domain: DVKVTQSSRYLVKRTGEKVFLECVQDMDHENMFWYRQDPGLGLRLIYFSYDVKMKEKGDIPEGYSVSREKKERFSLILESASTNQTSMYLCASSLVTTNEKLFFGSGTQLSVL.